These T cell receptor beta chains were read from a single sample in a study of T cells after yellow fever vaccination. TCRdb ran MiXCR on the 5' RACE reads and lists one entry per CDR3 protein. Of 300,000 to 350,000 distinct CDR3 sequences in the sample, roughly 8.3% were seen once. The sequences come from PBMCs, collected about 49 days after the first yellow fever vaccination. These receptor sequences come from a man between 18 and 35 years old who received the YFV17D yellow fever vaccine. The CDR3 runs from the conserved cysteine through the conserved F or W. D genes are given only for firm matches. Clone sizes are given selectively: once, few, many, or a class where the clone is expanded.

D	V	size	J	CDR3	DNA
TRBD1	TRBV19	-	TRBJ2-2	CASSYGGQGLTGELFF	TGTGCCAGTAGTTACGGGGGACAGGGGCTAACCGGGGAGCTGTTTTTT
-	TRBV20-1	few	TRBJ2-3	CSAPRGLRAPDTQYF	TGCAGTGCTCCCCGGGGCTTAAGGGCCCCAGATACGCAGTATTTT
-	TRBV5-8	few	TRBJ2-1	CASSLGYSSYNEQFF	TGTGCCAGCAGCTTGGGATACAGCTCCTACAATGAGCAGTTCTTC
-	TRBV20-1	few	TRBJ2-5	CSAPVGRGWQTQYF	TGCAGTGCCCCTGTGGGCAGGGGCTGGCAGACCCAGTACTTC
-	TRBV12-3/TRBV12-4	many	TRBJ1-6	CASSFGQGKSPLHF	TGTGCCAGCAGTTTCGGGCAGGGTAAATCACCCCTCCACTTT
-	TRBV4-1	few	TRBJ2-7	CASSQDRAYEQYF	TGCGCCAGCAGCCAAGATAGGGCTTACGAGCAGTACTTC
-	TRBV5-1	few	TRBJ2-5	CASSLAASVGETQYF	TGCGCCAGCAGCTTGGCTGCTAGCGTAGGAGAGACCCAGTACTTC
TRBD2	TRBV27	-	TRBJ2-2	CASSFRLAGFSTGELFF	TGTGCCAGCAGTTTTAGACTAGCGGGCTTCTCGACCGGGGAGCTGTTTTTT
-	TRBV7-9	-	TRBJ1-6	CASSFSDTNSPLHF	TGTGCCAGCAGCTTTTCGGATACAAATTCACCCCTCCACTTT
TRBD1	TRBV6-1	-	TRBJ2-1	CASADQGALVYNEQFF	TGTGCCAGCGCCGACCAGGGGGCTCTAGTATACAATGAGCAGTTCTTC
-	TRBV4-3	few	TRBJ2-5	CASSQGSRGGETQYF	TGCGCCAGCAGCCAAGGAAGTCGGGGAGGCGAGACCCAGTACTTC
-	TRBV7-9	few	TRBJ1-1	CASSLRTVAFF	TGTGCCAGCAGCTTAAGGACAGTGGCTTTCTTT
TRBD1	TRBV30	many	TRBJ2-7	CAWSLAGTGYEQYF	TGTGCCTGGAGCTTAGCCGGGACAGGCTACGAGCAGTACTTC
-	TRBV20-1	many	TRBJ1-2	CSASGSWSYGYTF	TGCAGTGCTAGCGGATCGTGGAGCTATGGCTACACCTTC
TRBD1	TRBV9	-	TRBJ1-2	CASSVAPSTGMGYTF	TGTGCCAGCAGCGTAGCCCCCTCGACAGGGATGGGCTACACCTTC
TRBD1	TRBV5-1	-	TRBJ2-1	CASSSGTVVYNEQFF	TGCGCCAGCAGCTCCGGGACAGTAGTCTACAATGAGCAGTTCTTC
-	TRBV28	-	TRBJ2-4	CASSPPRRVVAKNIQYF	TGTGCCAGCAGTCCCCCCCGCAGGGTGGTTGCCAAAAACATTCAGTACTTC
-	TRBV12-3/TRBV12-4	few	TRBJ1-4	CASSLALFRGAGEKLFF	TGTGCCAGCAGTTTAGCGCTCTTTAGGGGGGCGGGAGAAAAACTGTTTTTT
TRBD1	TRBV18	-	TRBJ1-4	CASSAGTGMGEKLFF	TGTGCCAGCTCGGCCGGGACAGGGATGGGCGAAAAACTGTTTTTT
TRBD1	TRBV5-4	many	TRBJ1-2	CASSQGQGDYGYTF	TGTGCCAGCAGCCAAGGACAGGGGGACTATGGCTACACCTTC
-	TRBV11-2	few	TRBJ2-1	CASSFLAKVNEQFF	TGTGCCAGCAGCTTCCTCGCTAAGGTCAATGAGCAGTTCTTC
-	TRBV2	few	TRBJ2-1	CASSDRALTGEQFF	TGTGCCAGCAGTGATCGGGCGCTAACGGGGGAGCAGTTCTTC
-	TRBV29-1	-	TRBJ1-1	CSVEEGAAFF	TGCAGCGTTGAAGAGGGAGCAGCTTTCTTT
-	TRBV6-4	-	TRBJ2-3	CASSEGRDWGYF	TGTGCCAGCAGTGAGGGCCGAGACTGGGGGTATTTT
-	TRBV5-4	few	TRBJ1-4	CASSLFAGGGEKLFF	TGTGCCAGCAGCTTGTTTGCCGGAGGGGGTGAAAAACTGTTTTTT
-	TRBV5-1	-	TRBJ2-7	CASSKDSSPAERYEQYF	TGCGCCAGCAGCAAGGACAGTTCACCGGCAGAAAGGTACGAGCAGTACTTC
-	TRBV19	few	TRBJ2-1	CASRDPSSGGYNEQFF	TGTGCCAGCAGGGACCCTAGTAGCGGCGGTTACAATGAGCAGTTCTTC
TRBD1	TRBV12-5	-	TRBJ1-3	CASAVTGGNTIYF	TGTGCTAGTGCCGTGACAGGGGGAAACACCATATATTTT